One and the same sample provided the 20 T cell receptor beta chains below, sequenced in a study of response to subunit inactivated influenza vaccine. TCRdb independently ran MiXCR on the RT-PCR reads; one entry per CDR3 protein. The data show roughly 700,000 distinct CDR3 sequences, more than 11% seen once. Sequencing was performed on PBMCs from blood, taken approximately 15 days before vaccination. These receptors came from a man aged 50 or older who received an inactivated influenza vaccine.

In its sample, this clonotype was seen many times. J is TRBJ1-3 and V is TRBV12-3 or TRBV12-4, with D uncertain. V was clipped by 6 bases and J by 0 bases, with 0 bases between them. This CDR3 spans 11 amino acids. The CDR3 DNA reads as TGTGCCAGCAGCTCTGGAAACACCATATATTTT. This translates into CASSSGNTIYF.

The V and J genes are TRBV20-1 and TRBJ2-2; D gene unclear. Trimming pared 1 base from V and 4 bases from J, leaving 7 bases between. Per germline, CDR1 DFQATT and CDR2 SNEGSKA (reference sequence). The CDR3 loop spans 13 amino acids. CDR3 coding DNA: TGCAGTGCTAGAGGAGGTTTCACCGGGGAGCTGTTTTTT. As protein: CSARGGFTGELFF.

This clonotype appeared a few times. The rearrangement links TRBV20-1 to TRBJ2-3; 14 bases line up with TRBD2. After removal of 6 bases from V and 7 bases from J, the junction contained 3 bases not matched to a gene. This CDR3 has 13 amino acids. Germline V lookup: CDR1 DFQATT, CDR2 SNEGSKA (reference sequence). The CDR3 coding sequence is TGCAGTGCGGGGACTAGCGGGAGTAATACGCAGTATTTT. This codes for CSAGTSGSNTQYF.

In its sample, this clonotype was seen a few times. This chain connects TRBV20-1 to TRBJ2-1, with a tentative D call TRBD2 (6 bases). The V and J ends lost 0 bases and 9 bases respectively, with 18 bases between them. The germline CDR1 and CDR2 sequences are DFQATT and SNEGSKA (reference sequence). This CDR3 is built from 15 residues. CDR3 sequence: CSAREGTGGEGEQFF. The CDR3 DNA reads TGCAGTGCTAGAGAAGGGACTGGAGGAGAAGGTGAGCAGTTCTTC.

The J gene is TRBJ2-3, the V gene TRBV2; D perhaps matches TRBD2 (6 bases). The V and J ends lost 9 bases and 4 bases respectively, with 17 bases between them. This CDR3 region has 14 residues. Germline V gene data show CDR1 as SNHLY and CDR2 as FYNNEI. In DNA, the CDR3 is TGTGCCAGAGGGGAAGAGGGAGGTTCAGATACGCAGTATTTT. It encodes CARGEEGGSDTQYF. Looking up the rest from reference TRBV2 and TRBJ2-3 gives the full variable domain: EPEVTQTPSHQVTQMGQEVILRCVPISNHLYFYWYRQILGQKVEFLVSFYNNEISEKSEIFDDQFSVERPDGSNFTLKIRSTKLEDSAMYFCARGEEGGSDTQYFGPGTRLTVL.

This clonotype has more than one count but fewer than ten. The chain combines TRBV7-9 with TRBJ2-3; 10 bases are a match to TRBD1. V gave up 1 base and J gave up 2 bases; unmatched junction bases: 6. The CDR3 totals 17 residues. Germline CDR1 reads SEHNR; CDR2 reads FQNEAQ (reference sequence). The CDR3 loop is CASSLERGQGVTDTQYF. The CDR3 region has the DNA TGTGCCAGCAGCTTAGAAAGAGGACAGGGGGTCACAGATACGCAGTATTTT.

This clonotype was seen repeatedly, ten times or more. The chain joins TRBV5-1 to TRBJ2-1, with 9 bases aligning to TRBD2. The CDR3 runs to 16 residues. V trimming: 4 bases; J trimming: 2 bases; junction bases outside the gene matches: 7. Germline V gives CDR1 SGHRS, CDR2 YFSETQ. The CDR3 sequence is CASSPPGGGAYNEQFF. In DNA form, the CDR3 reads TGCGCCAGCAGCCCCCCGGGCGGGGGGGCCTACAATGAGCAGTTCTTC. The full variable domain, in which reference TRBV5-1 and TRBJ2-1 provide the parts outside the CDR3, is KAGVTQTPRYLIKTRGQQVTLSCSPISGHRSVSWYQQTPGQGLQFLFEYFSETQRNKGNFPGRFSGRQFSNSRSEMNVSTLELGDSALYLCASSPPGGGAYNEQFFGPGTRLTVL.

The chain links TRBV12-3 or TRBV12-4 to TRBJ2-2, with 7 bases identical to TRBD2. The CDR3 consists of 15 residues. V trimming: 3 bases; J trimming: 4 bases; junction bases outside the gene matches: 5. This CDR3 reads CASSFAGDGTGELFF. The CDR3 region has the DNA TGTGCCAGCAGTTTCGCGGGGGACGGCACCGGGGAGCTGTTTTTT.

A single count supports this clonotype. A much larger clone lies a single base off, so this may be a read error. The J gene is TRBJ2-1, the V gene TRBV12-3 or TRBV12-4; 12 bases map to TRBD2. This CDR3 has 16 amino acids. The CDR3 loop reads CAISLETLAGGNEQFF. CDR3 nucleotide sequence: TGTGCCATCAGTTTAGAGACACTAGCGGGGGGCAATGAGCAGTTCTTC.

The table lists this clonotype with a few counts. The gene calls are TRBV7-8 and TRBJ2-1; TRBD1 agrees at 7 bases. The CDR3 extends over 15 amino acids. The V and J ends lost 5 bases and 3 bases, in that order; junction bases with no gene match: 7. CDR1 is SGHVS, CDR2 FQNEAQ, per germline. Here the CDR3 reads CASSPRDSHYNEQFF. CDR3 sequence (DNA): TGTGCCAGCAGCCCCCGGGACAGCCACTACAATGAGCAGTTCTTC.

This chain uses TRBV12-3 or TRBV12-4 with TRBJ2-2, with 8 bases that match TRBD2. The CDR3 runs to 15 residues. Trimming took 6 bases from V and 2 from J; bases not matched to a gene: 5. CDR3: CASSLREGNTGELFF. The DNA of the CDR3 is TGTGCCAGCAGCCTTCGGGAGGGCAACACCGGGGAGCTGTTTTTT.

This clonotype showed up just a few times. This chain joins TRBV7-9 and TRBJ1-4; a possible D gene is TRBD1 (6 bases). This CDR3 has 16 residues. V shed 0 bases and J shed 2 bases, with 10 bases lying between them. The germline V gene has CDR1 SEHNR and CDR2 FQNEAQ (reference sequence). CDR3 sequence: CASSLAPRGTNEKLFF. DNA of the CDR3: TGTGCCAGCAGCTTAGCGCCAAGGGGGACTAATGAAAAACTGTTTTTT.

The rearrangement joins TRBV12-5 to TRBJ2-5; D may be TRBD2 (5 bases). Germline-derived CDR1 and CDR2 are LGHNT and FRNRAP. Trimming left V 3 bases short and J 4 bases short, with 18 bases between. The CDR3 spans 16 residues. CDR3 in DNA: TGTGCTAGTGGTTTAAGAACTAGGAATGTCCGAGAGACCCAGTACTTC. Translated, it gives CASGLRTRNVRETQYF.

The V gene is TRBV6-1, the J gene TRBJ2-3; the match to TRBD1 covers 12 bases. CDR1 and CDR2 from the germline V gene are MNHNS and SASEGT. Unmatched junction bases numbered 7, after V lost 6 bases and J lost 6 bases. CDR3 length: 15 residues. CDR3 amino acids: CASSNRDRGPDTQYF. The CDR3 nucleotides are TGTGCCAGCAGCAACCGGGACAGGGGGCCCGATACGCAGTATTTT.

The J gene is TRBJ2-7, the V gene TRBV4-1; D is uncertain. The germline V gene encodes CDR1 MGHRA and CDR2 YSYEKL. CDR3 size: 13 residues. V dropped 0 bases and J dropped 4 bases, with 7 bases sitting between them. CDR3 region: CASSQEELYEQYF. In DNA, the CDR3 is TGCGCCAGCAGCCAAGAGGAACTGTACGAGCAGTACTTC.

This clonotype was seen more than once but under ten times. This chain joins TRBV11-1 and TRBJ2-5; 13 bases fit TRBD2. The CDR3 totals 19 residues. Germline V gene data show CDR1 as SGHAT and CDR2 as FQDESV (reference sequence). V trimming: 4 bases; J trimming: 5 bases; junction bases outside the gene matches: 16. The CDR3 DNA reads TGTGCCAGCAGCTACCCCCGATGGACTAGCGGGAGACTCGGGGAGACCCAGTACTTC. Its translation is CASSYPRWTSGRLGETQYF.

Ten or more counts support this clonotype. The gene calls are TRBV5-1 and TRBJ2-7; D is uncertain. With 0 bases removed from V and 6 bases from J, the gap between germline ends came to 10 bases. This CDR3 contains 13 residues. Germline CDR1 SGHRS, CDR2 YFSETQ. In DNA form, the CDR3 reads TGCGCCAGCAGCTTGGATCCCTGGGGCGAGCAGTACTTC. As protein: CASSLDPWGEQYF.

This chain joins TRBV20-1 and TRBJ2-3; D not certain. V lost 5 bases to trimming and J lost 7 bases, with 7 bases between them. The CDR3 has 10 residues. The germline V gene has CDR1 DFQATT and CDR2 SNEGSKA (reference sequence). This CDR3 is CSAFWNTQYF. Here the CDR3 DNA reads TGCAGTGCTTTTTGGAATACGCAGTATTTT.

This rearrangement joins TRBV9 to TRBJ2-7; D is perhaps TRBD1 or TRBD2 (5 bases each). Trimming removed 4 bases at V and 3 bases at J, with 17 bases between. CDR1 and CDR2 from the germline V gene are SGDLS and YYNGEE. This CDR3 is 15 amino acids long. In DNA form, the CDR3 reads TGTGCCAGCAGCCCACCCCCGGGACCGGACTACGAGCAGTACTTC. It yields the protein CASSPPPGPDYEQYF.

This clonotype was recorded many times. The chain carries TRBV5-1 and TRBJ1-1; D remains unclear. CDR1 and CDR2 from the germline V gene are SGHRS and YFSETQ. The CDR3 loop spans 13 amino acids. V was trimmed by 0 bases and J by 6 bases, leaving 9 bases between them. The CDR3 reads CASSLVEKAEAFF. DNA for the CDR3: TGCGCCAGCAGCTTGGTGGAGAAGGCTGAAGCTTTCTTT.